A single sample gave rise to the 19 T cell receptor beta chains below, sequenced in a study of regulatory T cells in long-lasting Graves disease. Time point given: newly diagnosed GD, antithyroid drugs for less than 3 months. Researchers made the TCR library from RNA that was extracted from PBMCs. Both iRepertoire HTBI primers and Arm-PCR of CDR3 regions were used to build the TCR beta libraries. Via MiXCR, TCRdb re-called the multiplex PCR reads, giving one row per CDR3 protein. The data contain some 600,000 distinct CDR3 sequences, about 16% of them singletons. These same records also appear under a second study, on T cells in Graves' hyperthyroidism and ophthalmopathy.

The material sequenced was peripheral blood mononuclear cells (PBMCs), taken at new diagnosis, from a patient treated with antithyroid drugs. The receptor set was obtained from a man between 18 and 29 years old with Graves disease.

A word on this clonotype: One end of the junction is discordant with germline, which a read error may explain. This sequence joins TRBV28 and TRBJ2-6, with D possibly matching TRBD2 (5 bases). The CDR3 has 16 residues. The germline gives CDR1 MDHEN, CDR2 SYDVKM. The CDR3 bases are TGTGCCAGCAGTTCTACTCCGGGGTCTGGGACCAACGTCCTGACTTTC. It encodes CASSSTPGSGTNVLTF.

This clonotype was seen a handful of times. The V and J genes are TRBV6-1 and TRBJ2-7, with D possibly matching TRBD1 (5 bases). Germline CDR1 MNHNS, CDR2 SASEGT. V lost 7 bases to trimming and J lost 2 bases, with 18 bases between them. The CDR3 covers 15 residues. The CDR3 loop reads CASTFLDTGPYEQYF. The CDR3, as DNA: TGTGCCAGCACCTTCTTGGACACGGGCCCCTACGAGCAGTACTTC.

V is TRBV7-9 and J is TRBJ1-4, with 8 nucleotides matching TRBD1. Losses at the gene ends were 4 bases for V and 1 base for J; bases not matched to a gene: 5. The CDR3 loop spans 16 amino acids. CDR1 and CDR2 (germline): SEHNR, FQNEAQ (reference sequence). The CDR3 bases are TGTGCCAGCAGCTCACAAGACAGGGGAACTAATGAAAAACTGTTTTTT. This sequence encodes CASSSQDRGTNEKLFF.

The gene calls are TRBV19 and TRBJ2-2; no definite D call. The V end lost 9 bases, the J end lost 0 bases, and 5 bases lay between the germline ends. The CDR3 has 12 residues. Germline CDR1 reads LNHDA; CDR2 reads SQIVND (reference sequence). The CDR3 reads CASWANTGELFF. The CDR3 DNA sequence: TGTGCCAGCTGGGCGAACACCGGGGAGCTGTTTTTT.

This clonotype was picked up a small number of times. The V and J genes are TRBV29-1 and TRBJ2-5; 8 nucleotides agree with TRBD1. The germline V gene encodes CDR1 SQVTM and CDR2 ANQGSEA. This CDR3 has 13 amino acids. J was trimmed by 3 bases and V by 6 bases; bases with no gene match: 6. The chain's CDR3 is CSVTGTGEETQYF. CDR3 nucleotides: TGCAGCGTAACCGGGACAGGAGAAGAGACCCAGTACTTC.

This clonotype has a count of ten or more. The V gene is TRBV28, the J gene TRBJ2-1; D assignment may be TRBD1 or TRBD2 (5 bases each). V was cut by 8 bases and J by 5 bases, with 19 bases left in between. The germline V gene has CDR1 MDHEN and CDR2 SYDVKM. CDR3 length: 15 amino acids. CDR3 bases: TGTGCCAGCCGCCCCCTTGGGACCTCACACAATGAGCAGTTCTTC. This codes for CASRPLGTSHNEQFF.

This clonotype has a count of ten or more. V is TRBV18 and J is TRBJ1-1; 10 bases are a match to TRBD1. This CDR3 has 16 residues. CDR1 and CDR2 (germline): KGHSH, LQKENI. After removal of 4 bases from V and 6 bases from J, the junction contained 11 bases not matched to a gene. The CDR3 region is CASSQRQGADRSEAFF. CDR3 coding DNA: TGTGCCAGCTCACAGAGACAGGGGGCGGATAGGTCTGAAGCTTTCTTT.

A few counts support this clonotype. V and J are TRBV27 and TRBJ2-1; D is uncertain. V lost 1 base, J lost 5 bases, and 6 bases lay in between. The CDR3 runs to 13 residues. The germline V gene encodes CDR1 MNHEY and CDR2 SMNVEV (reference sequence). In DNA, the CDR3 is TGTGCCAGCAGTTTATTGTCGGACAATGAGCAGTTCTTC. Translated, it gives CASSLLSDNEQFF.

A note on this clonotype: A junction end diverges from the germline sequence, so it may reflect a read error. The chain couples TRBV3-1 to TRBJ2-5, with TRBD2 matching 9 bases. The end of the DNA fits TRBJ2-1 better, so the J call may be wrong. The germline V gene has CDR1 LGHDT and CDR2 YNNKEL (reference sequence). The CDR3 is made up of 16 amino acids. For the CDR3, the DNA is TGTGCCAGCAGCCAACGGGCGGGAGGGTCCTACAATAAGCAGTTCTTC. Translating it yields CASSQRAGGSYNKQFF.

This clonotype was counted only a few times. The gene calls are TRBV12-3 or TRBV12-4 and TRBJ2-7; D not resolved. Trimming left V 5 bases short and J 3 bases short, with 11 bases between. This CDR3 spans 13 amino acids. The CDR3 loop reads CASSVSDFYEQYF. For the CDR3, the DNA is TGTGCCAGCAGTGTCAGTGACTTCTACGAGCAGTACTTC.

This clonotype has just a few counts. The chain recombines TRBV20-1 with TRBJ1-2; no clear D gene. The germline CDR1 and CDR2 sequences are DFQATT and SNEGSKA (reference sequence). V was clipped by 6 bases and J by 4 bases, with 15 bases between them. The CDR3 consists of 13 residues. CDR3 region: CSATARAGYGYTF. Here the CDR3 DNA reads TGCAGTGCCACCGCTCGGGCAGGCTATGGCTACACCTTC.

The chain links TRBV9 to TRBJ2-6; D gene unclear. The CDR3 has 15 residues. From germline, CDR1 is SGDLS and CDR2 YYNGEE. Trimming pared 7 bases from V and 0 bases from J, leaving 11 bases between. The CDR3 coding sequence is TGTGCCAGCGGGTACCTGAGCTCTGGGGCCAACGTCCTGACTTTC. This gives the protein CASGYLSSGANVLTF.

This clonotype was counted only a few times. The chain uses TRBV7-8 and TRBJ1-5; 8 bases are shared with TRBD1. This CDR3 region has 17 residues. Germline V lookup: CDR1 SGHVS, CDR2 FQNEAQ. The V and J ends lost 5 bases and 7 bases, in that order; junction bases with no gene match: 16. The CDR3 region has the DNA TGTGCCAGCAGCAAATCACCCGCGACAGGGGCAATGCAGCCCCAGCATTTT. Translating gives CASSKSPATGAMQPQHF. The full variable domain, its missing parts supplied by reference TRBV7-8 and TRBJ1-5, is GAGVSQSPRYKVAKRGQDVALRCDPISGHVSLFWYQQALGQGPEFLTYFQNEAQLDKSGLPSDRFFAERPEGSVSTLKIQRTQQEDSAVYLCASSKSPATGAMQPQHFGDGTRLSIL.

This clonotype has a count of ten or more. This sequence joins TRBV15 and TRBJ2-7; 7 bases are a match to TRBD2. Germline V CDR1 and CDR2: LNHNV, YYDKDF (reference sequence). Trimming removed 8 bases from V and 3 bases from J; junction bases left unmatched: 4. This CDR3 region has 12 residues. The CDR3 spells CATGGDGYEQYF. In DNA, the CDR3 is TGTGCCACCGGGGGGGACGGCTACGAGCAGTACTTC.

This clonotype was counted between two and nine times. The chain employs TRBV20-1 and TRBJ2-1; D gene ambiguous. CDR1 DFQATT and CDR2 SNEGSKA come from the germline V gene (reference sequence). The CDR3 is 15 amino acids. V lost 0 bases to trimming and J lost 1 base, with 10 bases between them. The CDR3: CSARDLGWSYNEQFF. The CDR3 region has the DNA TGCAGTGCTAGAGATCTGGGGTGGTCCTACAATGAGCAGTTCTTC.

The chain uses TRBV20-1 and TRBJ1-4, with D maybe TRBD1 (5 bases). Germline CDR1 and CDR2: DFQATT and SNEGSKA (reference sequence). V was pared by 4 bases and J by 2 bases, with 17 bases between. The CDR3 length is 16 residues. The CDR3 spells CSATYGGFVTNEKLFF. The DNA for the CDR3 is TGCAGTGCTACTTACGGGGGATTCGTGACTAATGAAAAACTGTTTTTT.

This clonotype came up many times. CDR3 DNA: TGTGCCTGGACGGGACTAGCGGGGAACGAGCAGTTCTTC. This sequence encodes CAWTGLAGNEQFF. The rearrangement uses TRBV30 and TRBJ2-1; TRBD2 matches 13 bases. Looked up from germline, CDR1 is GTSNPN and CDR2 is SVGIG (reference sequence). Losses at the gene ends were 4 bases for V and 10 bases for J; bases not matched to a gene: 4. CDR3 length: 13 residues.

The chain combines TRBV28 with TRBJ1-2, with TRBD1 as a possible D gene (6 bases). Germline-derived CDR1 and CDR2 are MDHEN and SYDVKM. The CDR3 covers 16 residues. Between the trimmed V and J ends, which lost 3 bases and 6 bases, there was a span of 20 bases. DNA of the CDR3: TGTGCCAGCAGTTTCCCGGTTGGGGGGGGCGACCATGGCTACACCTTC. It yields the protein CASSFPVGGGDHGYTF.

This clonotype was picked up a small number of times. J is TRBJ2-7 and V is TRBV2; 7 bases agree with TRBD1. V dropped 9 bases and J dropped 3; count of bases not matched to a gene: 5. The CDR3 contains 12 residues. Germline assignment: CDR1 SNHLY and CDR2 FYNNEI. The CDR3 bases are TGTGCCAGAGGGGACAGAAACTACGAGCAGTACTTC. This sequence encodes CARGDRNYEQYF.